This paragraph covers one T cell receptor beta chain sequence. These data come from a study of blood T cell repertoires in COVID-19. The wider study: Sites across the United States, Italy and Spain contributed samples from acute and convalescent COVID-19.

CDR1 LGHDT and CDR2 YNNKEL come from the germline V gene (reference sequence). This CDR3 contains 15 residues. Trimming left V 1 base short and J 3 bases short, with 9 bases between. Source study methods: Amplified reference gene primers provided the basis for estimating nucleated cell counts. Libraries were prepared by immunoSEQ multiplex PCR; TCRdb keeps only in-frame clonotypes and omits some of them. From that table come the V and J calls and clone size; the DNA was used to work out D and trimming. The sample has around 420,000 clones, 88% seen once. Participants were aged about 18 to 100 years from around 24 US areas. Participants reported their clinical history, and cohort assignment relied on those reports.

The sample consisted of PBMCs or T cells enriched from blood (not recorded which). The clonotype comes from a middle-aged woman with acute COVID-19. The chain is built from TRBV3-1 (or the pseudogene TRBV3-2) and TRBJ2-2; possible D gene TRBD2, 6 bases. CDR3 protein: CASSQVGGDTGELFF. CDR3 DNA sequence: TGTGCCAGCAGCCAAGTCGGGGGAGACACCGGGGAGCTGTTTTTT.